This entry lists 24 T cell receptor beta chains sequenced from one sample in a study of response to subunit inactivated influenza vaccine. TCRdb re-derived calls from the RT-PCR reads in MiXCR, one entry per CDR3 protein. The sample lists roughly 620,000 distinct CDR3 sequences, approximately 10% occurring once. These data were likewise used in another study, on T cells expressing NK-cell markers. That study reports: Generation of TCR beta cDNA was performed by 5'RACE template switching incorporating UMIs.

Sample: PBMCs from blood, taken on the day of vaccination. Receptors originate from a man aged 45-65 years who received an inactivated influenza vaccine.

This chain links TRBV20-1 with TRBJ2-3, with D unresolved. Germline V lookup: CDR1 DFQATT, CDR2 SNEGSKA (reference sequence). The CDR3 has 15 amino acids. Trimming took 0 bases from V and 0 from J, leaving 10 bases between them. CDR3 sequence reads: CSARDDGLSTDTQYF. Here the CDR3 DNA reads TGCAGTGCTAGAGATGACGGGCTTAGCACAGATACGCAGTATTTT.

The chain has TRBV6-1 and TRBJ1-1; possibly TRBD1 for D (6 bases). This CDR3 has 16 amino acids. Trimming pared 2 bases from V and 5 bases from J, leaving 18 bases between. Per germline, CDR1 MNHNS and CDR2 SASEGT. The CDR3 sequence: CASSESSLGAQTEAFF. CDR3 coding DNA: TGTGCCAGCAGTGAAAGTAGCCTGGGGGCGCAGACTGAAGCTTTCTTT.

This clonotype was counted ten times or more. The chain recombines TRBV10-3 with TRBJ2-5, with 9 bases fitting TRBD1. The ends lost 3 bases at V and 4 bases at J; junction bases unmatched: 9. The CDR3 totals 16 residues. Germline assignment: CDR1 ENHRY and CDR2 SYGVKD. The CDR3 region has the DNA TGTGCCATCAGTGACGTAGACAGGGGGTTACGAGAGACCCAGTACTTC. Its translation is CAISDVDRGLRETQYF.

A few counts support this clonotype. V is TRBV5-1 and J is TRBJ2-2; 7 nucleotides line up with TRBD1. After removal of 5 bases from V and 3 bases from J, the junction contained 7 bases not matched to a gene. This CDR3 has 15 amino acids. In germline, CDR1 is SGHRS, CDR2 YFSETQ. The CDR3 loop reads CASSTGTAYTGELFF. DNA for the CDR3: TGCGCCAGCAGTACCGGGACAGCTTACACCGGGGAGCTGTTTTTT.

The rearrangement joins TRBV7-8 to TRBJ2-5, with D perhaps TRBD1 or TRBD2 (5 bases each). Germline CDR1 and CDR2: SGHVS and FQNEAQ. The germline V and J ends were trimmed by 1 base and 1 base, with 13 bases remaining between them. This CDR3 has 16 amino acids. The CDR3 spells CASSLGTTGLQETQYF. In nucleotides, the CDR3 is TGTGCCAGCAGCTTAGGTACTACGGGGCTCCAAGAGACCCAGTACTTC.

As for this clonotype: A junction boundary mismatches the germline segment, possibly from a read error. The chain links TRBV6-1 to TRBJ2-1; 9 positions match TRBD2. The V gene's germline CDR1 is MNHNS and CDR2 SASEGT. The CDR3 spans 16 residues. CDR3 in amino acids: CTSSPIAGGSYNEQFF. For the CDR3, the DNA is TGTACCAGCAGCCCAATCGCGGGAGGGTCCTACAATGAGCAGTTCTTC.

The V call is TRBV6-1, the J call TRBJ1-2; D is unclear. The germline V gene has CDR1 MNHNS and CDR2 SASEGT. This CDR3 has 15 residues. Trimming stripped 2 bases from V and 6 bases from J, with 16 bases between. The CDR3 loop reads CASSEPPGVLHGYTF. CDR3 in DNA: TGTGCCAGCAGTGAACCGCCAGGAGTTCTTCATGGCTACACCTTC.

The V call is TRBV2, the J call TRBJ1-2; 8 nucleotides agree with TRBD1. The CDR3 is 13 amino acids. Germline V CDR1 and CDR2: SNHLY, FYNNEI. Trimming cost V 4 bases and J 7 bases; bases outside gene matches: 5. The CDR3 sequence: CASSALDRAGYTF. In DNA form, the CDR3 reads TGTGCCAGCAGTGCCCTGGACAGGGCTGGCTACACCTTC.

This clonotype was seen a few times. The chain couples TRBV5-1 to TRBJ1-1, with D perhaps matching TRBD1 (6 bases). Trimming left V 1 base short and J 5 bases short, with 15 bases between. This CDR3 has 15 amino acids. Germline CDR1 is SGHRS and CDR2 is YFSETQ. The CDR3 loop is CASSLPAGAGTEAFF. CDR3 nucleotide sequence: TGCGCCAGCAGCTTGCCGGCAGGGGCAGGGACTGAAGCTTTCTTT.

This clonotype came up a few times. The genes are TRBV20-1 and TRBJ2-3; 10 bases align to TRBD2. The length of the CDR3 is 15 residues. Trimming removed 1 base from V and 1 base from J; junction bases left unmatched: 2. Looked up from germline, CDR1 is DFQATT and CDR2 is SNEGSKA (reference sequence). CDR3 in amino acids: CSARGTSGGTDTQYF. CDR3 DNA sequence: TGCAGTGCTAGAGGCACTAGCGGGGGCACAGATACGCAGTATTTT.

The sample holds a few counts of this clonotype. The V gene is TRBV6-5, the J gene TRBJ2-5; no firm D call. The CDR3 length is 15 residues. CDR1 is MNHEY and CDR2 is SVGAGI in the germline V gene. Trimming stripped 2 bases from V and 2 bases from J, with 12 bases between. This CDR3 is CASSYLRSEQETQYF. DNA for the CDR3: TGTGCCAGCAGTTACCTGCGTTCGGAACAAGAGACCCAGTACTTC.

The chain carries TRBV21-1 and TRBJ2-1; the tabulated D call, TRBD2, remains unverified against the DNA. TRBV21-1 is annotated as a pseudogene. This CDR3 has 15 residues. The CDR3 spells CASSKLLAAYNEQFF. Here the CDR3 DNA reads TGTGCCAGCAGCAAATTACTAGCGGCCTACAATGAGCAGTTCTTC.

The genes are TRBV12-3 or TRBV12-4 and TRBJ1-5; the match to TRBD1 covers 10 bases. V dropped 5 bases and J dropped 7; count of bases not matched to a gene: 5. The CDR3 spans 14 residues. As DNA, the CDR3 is TGTGCCAGCAGTACGACAGGGGGCGGACAGCCCCAGCATTTT. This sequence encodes CASSTTGGGQPQHF.

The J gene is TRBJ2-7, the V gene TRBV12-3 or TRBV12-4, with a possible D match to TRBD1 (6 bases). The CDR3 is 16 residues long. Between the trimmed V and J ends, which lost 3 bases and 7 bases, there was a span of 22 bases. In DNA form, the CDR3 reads TGTGCCAGCAGTTTTAGTTGGAGCCACAGGGTTGGGGAGCAGTACTTC. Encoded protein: CASSFSWSHRVGEQYF.

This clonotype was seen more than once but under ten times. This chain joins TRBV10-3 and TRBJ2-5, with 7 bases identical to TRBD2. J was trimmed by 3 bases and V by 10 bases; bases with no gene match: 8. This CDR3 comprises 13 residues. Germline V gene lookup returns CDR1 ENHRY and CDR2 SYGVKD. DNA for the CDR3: TGTGCCACTACAGCGGGGACCAAAGAGACCCAGTACTTC. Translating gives CATTAGTKETQYF.

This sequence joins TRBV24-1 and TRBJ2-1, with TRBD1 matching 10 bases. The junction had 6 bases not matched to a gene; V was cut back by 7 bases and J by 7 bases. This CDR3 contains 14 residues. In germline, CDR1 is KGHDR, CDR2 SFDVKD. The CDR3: CATSRDRGLNEQFF. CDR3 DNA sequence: TGTGCCACCAGCCGGGACAGGGGTCTGAATGAGCAGTTCTTC.

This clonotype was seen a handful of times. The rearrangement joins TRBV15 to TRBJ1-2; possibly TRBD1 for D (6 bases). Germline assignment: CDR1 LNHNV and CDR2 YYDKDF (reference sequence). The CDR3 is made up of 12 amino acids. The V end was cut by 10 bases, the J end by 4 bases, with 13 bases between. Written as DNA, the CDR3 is TGTGCCATCTCAGGGGCGGGCTATGGCTACACCTTC. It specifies CAISGAGYGYTF.

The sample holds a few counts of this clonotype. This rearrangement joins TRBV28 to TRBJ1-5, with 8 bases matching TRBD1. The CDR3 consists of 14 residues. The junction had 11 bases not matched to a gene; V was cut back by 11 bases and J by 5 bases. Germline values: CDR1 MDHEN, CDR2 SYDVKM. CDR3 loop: CAGGTGDLDQPQHF. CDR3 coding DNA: TGTGCCGGCGGGACAGGTGATCTAGATCAGCCCCAGCATTTT.

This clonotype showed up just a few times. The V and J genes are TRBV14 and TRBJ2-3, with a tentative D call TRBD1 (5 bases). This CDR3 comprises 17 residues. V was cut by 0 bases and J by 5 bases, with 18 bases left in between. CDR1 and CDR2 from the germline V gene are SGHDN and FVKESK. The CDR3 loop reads CASSQEDLDPRVDTQYF. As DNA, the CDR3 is TGTGCCAGCAGCCAAGAAGATTTGGACCCCAGGGTAGATACGCAGTATTTT.

For the CDR3, the DNA is TGTGCCAGCTCACCACAAACGAACAACTACGAGCAGTACTTC. Its protein product is CASSPQTNNYEQYF. This chain links TRBV18 with TRBJ2-7; no reliable D call. The germline CDR1 and CDR2 sequences are KGHSH and LQKENI. V gave up 1 base and J gave up 3 bases, with 10 bases separating them. The length of the CDR3 is 14 residues.

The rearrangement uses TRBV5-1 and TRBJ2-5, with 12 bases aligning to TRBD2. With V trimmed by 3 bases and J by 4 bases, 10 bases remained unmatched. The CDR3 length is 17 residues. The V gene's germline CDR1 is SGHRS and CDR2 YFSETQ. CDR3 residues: CASSSGLAGRVVETQYF. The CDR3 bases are TGCGCCAGCAGCTCTGGACTAGCGGGGCGAGTGGTAGAGACCCAGTACTTC.

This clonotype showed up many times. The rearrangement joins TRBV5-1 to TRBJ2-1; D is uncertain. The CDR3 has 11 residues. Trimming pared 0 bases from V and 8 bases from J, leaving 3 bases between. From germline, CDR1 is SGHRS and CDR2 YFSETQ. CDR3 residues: CASSLVDEQFF. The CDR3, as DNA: TGCGCCAGCAGCTTGGTGGATGAGCAGTTCTTC.

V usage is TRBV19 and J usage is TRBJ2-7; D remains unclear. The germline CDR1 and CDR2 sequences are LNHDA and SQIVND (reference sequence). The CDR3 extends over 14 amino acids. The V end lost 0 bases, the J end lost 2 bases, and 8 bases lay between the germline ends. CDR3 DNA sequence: TGTGCCAGTAGTATAGATCCGGCCACCTACGAGCAGTACTTC. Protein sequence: CASSIDPATYEQYF. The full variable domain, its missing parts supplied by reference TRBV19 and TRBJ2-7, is DGGITQSPKYLFRKEGQNVTLSCEQNLNHDAMYWYRQDPGQGLRLIYYSQIVNDFQKGDIAEGYSVSREKKESFPLTVTSAQKNPTAFYLCASSIDPATYEQYFGPGTRLTVT.

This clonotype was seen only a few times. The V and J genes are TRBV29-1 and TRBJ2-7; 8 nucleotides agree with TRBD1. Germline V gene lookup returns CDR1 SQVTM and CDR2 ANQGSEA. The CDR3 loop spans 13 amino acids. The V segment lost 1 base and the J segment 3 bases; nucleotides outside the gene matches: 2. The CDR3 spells CSVEAGQGYEQYF. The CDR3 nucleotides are TGCAGCGTTGAAGCCGGACAGGGCTACGAGCAGTACTTC.